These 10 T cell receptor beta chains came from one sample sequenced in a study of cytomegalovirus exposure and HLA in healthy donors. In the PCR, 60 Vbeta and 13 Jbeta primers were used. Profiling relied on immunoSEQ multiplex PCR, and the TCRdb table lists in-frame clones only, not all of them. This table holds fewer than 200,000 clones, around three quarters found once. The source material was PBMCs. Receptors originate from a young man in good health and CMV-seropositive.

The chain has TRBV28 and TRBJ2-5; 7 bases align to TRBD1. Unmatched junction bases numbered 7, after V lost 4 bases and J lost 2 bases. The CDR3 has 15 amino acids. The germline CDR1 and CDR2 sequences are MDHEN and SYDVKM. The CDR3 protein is CASSSTPGQQETQYF. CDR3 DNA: TGTGCCAGCAGTTCGACACCGGGACAGCAAGAGACCCAGTACTTC.

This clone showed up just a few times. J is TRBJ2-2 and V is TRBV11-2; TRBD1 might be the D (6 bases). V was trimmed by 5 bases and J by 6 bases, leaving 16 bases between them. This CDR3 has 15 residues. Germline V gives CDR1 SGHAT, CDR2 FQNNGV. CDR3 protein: CASSVNREGAGELFF. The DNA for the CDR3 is TGTGCCAGCAGCGTGAACAGGGAAGGGGCCGGGGAGCTGTTTTTT. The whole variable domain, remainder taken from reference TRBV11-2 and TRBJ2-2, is EAGVAQSPRYKIIEKRQSVAFWCNPISGHATLYWYQQILGQGPKLLIQFQNNGVVDDSQLPKDRFSAERLKGVDSTLKIQPAKLEDSAVYLCASSVNREGAGELFFGEGSRLTVL.

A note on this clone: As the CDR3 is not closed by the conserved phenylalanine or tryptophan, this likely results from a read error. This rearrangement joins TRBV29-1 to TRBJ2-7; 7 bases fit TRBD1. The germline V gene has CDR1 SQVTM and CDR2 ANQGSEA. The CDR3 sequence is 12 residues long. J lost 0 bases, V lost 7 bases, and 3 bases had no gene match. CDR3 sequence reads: CSGGQVSYEQYL. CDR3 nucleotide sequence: TGCAGCGGTGGACAGGTCTCCTACGAGCAGTACCTC.

CDR3 residues: CASSLLSRQGNQPQHF. The CDR3, as DNA: TGTGCCAGCAGCTTGTTGTCTCGTCAGGGCAATCAGCCCCAGCATTTT. V usage is TRBV7-2 and J usage is TRBJ1-5; no definite D call. Germline assignment: CDR1 SGHTA and CDR2 FQGNSA. There are 16 residues in the CDR3. The V end was cut by 3 bases, the J end by 2 bases, with 14 bases between.

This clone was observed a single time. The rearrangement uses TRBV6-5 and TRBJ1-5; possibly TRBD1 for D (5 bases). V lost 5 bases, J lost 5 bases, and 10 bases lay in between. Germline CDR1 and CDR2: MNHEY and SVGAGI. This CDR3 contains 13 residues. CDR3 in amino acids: CASSPLTDQPQHF. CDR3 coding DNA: TGTGCCAGCAGTCCGTTGACAGATCAGCCCCAGCATTTT.

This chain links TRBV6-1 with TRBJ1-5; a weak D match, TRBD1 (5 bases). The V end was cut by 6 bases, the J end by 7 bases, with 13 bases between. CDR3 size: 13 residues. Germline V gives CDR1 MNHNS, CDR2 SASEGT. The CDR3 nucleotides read TGTGCCAGCAGCTTGTATGGGGGGCAGCCCCAGCATTTT. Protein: CASSLYGGQPQHF.

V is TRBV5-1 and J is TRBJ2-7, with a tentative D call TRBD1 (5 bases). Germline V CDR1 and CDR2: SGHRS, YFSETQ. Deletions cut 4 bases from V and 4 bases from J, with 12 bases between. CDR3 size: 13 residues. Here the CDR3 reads CASSGGQAYEQYF. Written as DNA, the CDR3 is TGCGCCAGCAGCGGCGGACAAGCGTACGAGCAGTACTTC.

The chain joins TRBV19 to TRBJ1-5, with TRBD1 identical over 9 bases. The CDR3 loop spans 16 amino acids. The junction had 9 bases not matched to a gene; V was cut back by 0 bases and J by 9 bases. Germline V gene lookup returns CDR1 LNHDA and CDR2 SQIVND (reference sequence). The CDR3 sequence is CASSIDGTGTIRPQHF. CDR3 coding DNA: TGTGCCAGTAGTATAGACGGGACAGGGACAATTAGGCCCCAGCATTTT.

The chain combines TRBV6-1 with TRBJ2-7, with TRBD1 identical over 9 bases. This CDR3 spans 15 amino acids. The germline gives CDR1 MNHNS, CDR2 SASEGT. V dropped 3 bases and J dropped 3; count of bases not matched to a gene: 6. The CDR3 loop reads CASSDRDRAFYEQYF. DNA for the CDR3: TGTGCCAGCAGTGACCGGGACAGGGCCTTCTACGAGCAGTACTTC.

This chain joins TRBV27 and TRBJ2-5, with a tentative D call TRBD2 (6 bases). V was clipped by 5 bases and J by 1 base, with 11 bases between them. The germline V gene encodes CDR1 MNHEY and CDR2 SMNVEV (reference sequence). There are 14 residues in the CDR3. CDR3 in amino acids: CASSITSSQETQYF. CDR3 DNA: TGTGCCAGCAGTATCACTAGCTCCCAAGAGACCCAGTACTTC.